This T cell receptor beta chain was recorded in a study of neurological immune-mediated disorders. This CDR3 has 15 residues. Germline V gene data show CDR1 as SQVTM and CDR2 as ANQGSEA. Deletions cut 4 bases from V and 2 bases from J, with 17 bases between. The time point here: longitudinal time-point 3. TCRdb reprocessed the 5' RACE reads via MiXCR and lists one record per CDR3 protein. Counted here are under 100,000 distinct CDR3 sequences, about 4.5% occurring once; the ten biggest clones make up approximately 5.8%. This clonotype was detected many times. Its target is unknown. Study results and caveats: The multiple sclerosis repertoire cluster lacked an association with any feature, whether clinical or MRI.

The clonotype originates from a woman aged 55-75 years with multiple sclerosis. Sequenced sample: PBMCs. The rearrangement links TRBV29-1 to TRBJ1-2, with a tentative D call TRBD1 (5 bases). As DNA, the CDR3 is TGCAGCGTTGGCGGGCAGGGTATCGGCAACTATGGCTACACCTTC. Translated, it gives CSVGGQGIGNYGYTF.